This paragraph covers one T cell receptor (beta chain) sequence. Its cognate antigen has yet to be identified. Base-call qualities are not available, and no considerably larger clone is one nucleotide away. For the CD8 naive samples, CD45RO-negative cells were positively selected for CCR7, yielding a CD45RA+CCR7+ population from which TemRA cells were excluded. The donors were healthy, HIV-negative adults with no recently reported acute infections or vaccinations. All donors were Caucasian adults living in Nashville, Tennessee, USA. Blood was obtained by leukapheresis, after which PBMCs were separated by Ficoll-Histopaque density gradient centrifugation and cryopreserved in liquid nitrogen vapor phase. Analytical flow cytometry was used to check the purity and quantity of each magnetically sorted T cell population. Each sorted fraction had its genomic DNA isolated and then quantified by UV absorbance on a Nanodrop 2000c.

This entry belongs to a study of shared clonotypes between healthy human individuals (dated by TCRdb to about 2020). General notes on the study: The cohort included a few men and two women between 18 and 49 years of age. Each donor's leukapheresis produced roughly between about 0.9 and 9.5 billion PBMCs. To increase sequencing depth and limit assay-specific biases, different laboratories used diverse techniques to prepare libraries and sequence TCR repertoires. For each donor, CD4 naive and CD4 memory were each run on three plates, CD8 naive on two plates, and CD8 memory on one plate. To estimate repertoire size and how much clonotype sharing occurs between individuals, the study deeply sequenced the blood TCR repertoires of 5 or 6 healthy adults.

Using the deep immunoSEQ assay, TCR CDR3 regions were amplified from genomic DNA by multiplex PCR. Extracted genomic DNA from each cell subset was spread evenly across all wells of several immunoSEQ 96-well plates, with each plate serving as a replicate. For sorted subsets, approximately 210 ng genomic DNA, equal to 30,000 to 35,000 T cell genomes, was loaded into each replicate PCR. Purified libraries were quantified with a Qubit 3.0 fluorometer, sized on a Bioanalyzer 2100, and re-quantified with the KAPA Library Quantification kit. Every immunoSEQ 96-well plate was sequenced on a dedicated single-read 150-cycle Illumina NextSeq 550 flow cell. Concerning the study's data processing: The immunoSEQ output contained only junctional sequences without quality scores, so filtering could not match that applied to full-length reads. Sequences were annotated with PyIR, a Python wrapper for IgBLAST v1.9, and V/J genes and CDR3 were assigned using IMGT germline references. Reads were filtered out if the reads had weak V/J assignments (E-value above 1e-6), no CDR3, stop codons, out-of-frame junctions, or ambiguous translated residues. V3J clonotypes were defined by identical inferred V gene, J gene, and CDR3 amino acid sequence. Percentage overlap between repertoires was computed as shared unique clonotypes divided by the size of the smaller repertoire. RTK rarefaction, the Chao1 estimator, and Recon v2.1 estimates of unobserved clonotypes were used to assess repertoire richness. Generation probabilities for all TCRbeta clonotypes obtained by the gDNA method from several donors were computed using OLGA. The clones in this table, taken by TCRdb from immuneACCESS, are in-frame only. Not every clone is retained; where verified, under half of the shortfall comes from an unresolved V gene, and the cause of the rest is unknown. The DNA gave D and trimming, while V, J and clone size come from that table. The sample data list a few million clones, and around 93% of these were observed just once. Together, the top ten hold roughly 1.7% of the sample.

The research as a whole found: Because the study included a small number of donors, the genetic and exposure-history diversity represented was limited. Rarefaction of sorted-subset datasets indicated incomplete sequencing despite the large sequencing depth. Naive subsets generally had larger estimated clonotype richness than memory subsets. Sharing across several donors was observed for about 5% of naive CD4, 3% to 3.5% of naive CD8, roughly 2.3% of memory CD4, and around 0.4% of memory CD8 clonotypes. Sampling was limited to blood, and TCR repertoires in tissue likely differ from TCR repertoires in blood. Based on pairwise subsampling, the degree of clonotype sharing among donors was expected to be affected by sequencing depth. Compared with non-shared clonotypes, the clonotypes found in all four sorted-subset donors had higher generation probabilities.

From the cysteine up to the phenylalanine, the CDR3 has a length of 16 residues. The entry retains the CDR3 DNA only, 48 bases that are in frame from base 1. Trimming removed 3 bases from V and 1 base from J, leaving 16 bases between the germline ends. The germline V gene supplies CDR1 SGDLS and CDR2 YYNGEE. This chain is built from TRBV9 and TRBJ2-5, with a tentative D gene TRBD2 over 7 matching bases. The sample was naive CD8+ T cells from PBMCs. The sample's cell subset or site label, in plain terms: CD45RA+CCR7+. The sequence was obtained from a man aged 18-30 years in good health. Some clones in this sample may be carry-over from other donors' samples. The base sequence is TGTGCCAGCAGCGCGAGGGGGTCTAGCGGCCAAGAGACCCAGTACTTC. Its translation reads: CASSARGSSGQETQYF.